This T cell receptor (beta chain) was sequenced in a study of beta chain features in type 1 diabetes. This clone has more than one count but fewer than ten. What it recognizes is unknown. Each of the CD4+ naive, central memory, regulatory and stem cell-like memory populations was sorted via CD45RO/CCR7/CD25/CD127/CD95/CD27. Looked up from germline, CDR1 is LNHDA and CDR2 is SQIVND (reference sequence). V lost 4 bases and J 7 bases, leaving 22 bases between the germline ends. This CDR3 has 16 residues. Overall study findings and caveats: Insertion counts at VDJ junctions were lower in type 1 diabetes patients, who also showed more deletions there. There was no resolution here of whether HLA type influences TCRB rearrangement. TCRB CDR3 length was moderately but significantly reduced in all four CD4+ subsets of Type 1 diabetes patients.

Expressed TCRB transcripts were sequenced because the isolated RNA had all been reverse transcribed beforehand. TCRdb's table, derived via immunoSEQ multiplex PCR, lists solely in-frame clones and lacks some. This sample has hundreds of thousands of clones, with roughly 12% found just once. The receptor was isolated from a man aged 18 to 29 in good health. Sequences were obtained from naive CD4+ T cells from blood. The chain has TRBV19 and TRBJ1-1; D possibly corresponds to TRBD1 (6 bases). Here the CDR3 DNA reads TGTGCCAGTAGTACCATTCAGGGGATCGGGTACGTTGAAGCTTTCTTT. It codes for CASSTIQGIGYVEAFF. Based on the CDR3 plus reference TRBV19 and TRBJ1-1, the full variable domain is DGGITQSPKYLFRKEGQNVTLSCEQNLNHDAMYWYRQDPGQGLRLIYYSQIVNDFQKGDIAEGYSVSREKKESFPLTVTSAQKNPTAFYLCASSTIQGIGYVEAFFGQGTRLTVV.